These T cell receptor beta chains were read from a single sample in a study of CXCR3-negative and CXCR3-positive naive CD8 T cells. TCRdb re-called the 5' RACE reads and catalogs CDR3 proteins one per entry, DNA excluded. The repertoire table contains over 95,000 distinct CDR3 sequences. Sequencing was carried out using naive CXCR3+ CD8+ T cells from blood. The receptor source for this set is a human donor in good health. Some clones in this sample may be carry-over from other donors' samples. The CDR3 runs from the conserved cysteine through the conserved F or W.

J gene,V gene,CDR3 protein
TRBJ2-5,TRBV7-6,CASSLGTETQYF
TRBJ2-5,TRBV7-9,CASSSTSGRAAGTQYF
TRBJ2-1,TRBV6-1,CASLRGAGGSNEQFF
TRBJ2-1,TRBV11-3,CASSSRHNVYNEQLF
TRBJ2-7,TRBV12-3/TRBV12-4,CASSLDTSSQQYF
TRBJ1-1,TRBV27,CASSKTGGWVNTEAFF
TRBJ2-2,TRBV28,CASSFRPTGELFF
TRBJ2-7,TRBV7-9,CASSQRQGVYEQYF
TRBJ2-7,TRBV10-3,CAIRDRIFYEQYF
TRBJ2-3,TRBV29-1,CSVFTLRQGRIADTQYF
TRBJ1-3,TRBV28,CASTGPTSGNTIYF
TRBJ2-3,TRBV4-1,CASSQVLQGSDTQYF
TRBJ2-7,TRBV21-1,CATLAGVRHEQYF
TRBJ2-3,TRBV11-2,CASRDLAAGTDTQYF
TRBJ2-7,TRBV5-1,CASSFTGIDNEQYF
TRBJ2-2,TRBV12-3/TRBV12-4,CASSRDRGSSRTGELFF
TRBJ1-2,TRBV19,CASSVGDKEMYGYTF
TRBJ2-1,TRBV29-1,CSVGAGPSYNEQFF
TRBJ2-2,TRBV6-6,CASSFDPGLATGELFF
TRBJ2-1,TRBV7-9,CASSPGGADNEQFF
TRBJ1-4,TRBV29-1,CSVEVPFPVPGSSTNEKLFF
TRBJ2-2,TRBV7-3,CASSPGGPNTGELFF
TRBJ2-1,TRBV7-9,CASSRGDETEQFF
TRBJ2-7,TRBV29-1,CSAGLAGGHEQYF
TRBJ1-1,TRBV7-9,CASSQGQGSTEAFF
TRBJ2-7,TRBV11-2,CATSFSGQHEQYF
TRBJ2-7,TRBV14,CASSQGVGGPYSYEQYF
TRBJ2-7,TRBV29-1,CSVEGLPNPGEQYF
TRBJ1-6,TRBV5-5,CASSLQGSYGSPLHF
TRBJ2-1,TRBV3-1,CASSQVWAGYNEQFF
TRBJ2-7,TRBV7-9,CASSFVGSYEQYF
TRBJ2-7,TRBV12-3/TRBV12-4,CASSFGILRTGPYEQYF
TRBJ2-3,TRBV19,CASSIIGESTDTQYF
TRBJ2-7,TRBV28,CASRVQGSPYEQYF
TRBJ2-3,TRBV7-2,CASSLVPTDTQYF
TRBJ2-3,TRBV7-9,CASSPHYPTTNTQYF
TRBJ2-7,TRBV20-1,CSARGLAGVSYEQYF
TRBJ1-2,TRBV7-9,CASSFVHDTPYGYTF
TRBJ2-2,TRBV29-1,CSARDRNTGELFF
TRBJ2-7,TRBV20-1,CSADRPRSYEQYF
TRBJ1-1,TRBV6-1,CASTGQYTEAFF
TRBJ1-1,TRBV7-9,CASSPTPEAFF
TRBJ2-1,TRBV6-5,CASSVLGGYNEQFF
TRBJ2-1,TRBV5-1,CASSPDLEYEQFF
TRBJ2-7,TRBV7-9,CASSSEASGRSYEQYF
TRBJ1-1,TRBV7-9,CASSPRVEWDTEAFF
TRBJ2-5,TRBV19,CASSANRIQETQYF
TRBJ2-7,TRBV6-5,CASRESGNEQYF
TRBJ2-7,TRBV4-1,CASSQTQSYEQYF
TRBJ2-7,TRBV7-9,CASSPPQGTTYEQYF
TRBJ2-7,TRBV28,CASSSGLLSYEQYF
TRBJ1-5,TRBV19,CATEQGRNQPQHF
TRBJ2-1,TRBV6-5,CASSYTPYNEQFF